This entry features one T cell receptor (beta chain) sequence. The authors' processing: Amplification of reference gene primers provided the estimated nucleated cell counts. Sequenced by immunoSEQ multiplex PCR; TCRdb stores in-frame clones only, minus some. Clonal size and the V and J genes are those of that table, whereas D and trimming came from the DNA. Of approximately 150,000 clones listed, roughly 90% were seen once; the top ten hold around 1.5%. This entry belongs to a study of blood T cell repertoires in COVID-19. The overall study: From the United States, Italy and Spain came samples of acute and convalescent COVID-19. PBMCs, B-cell-depleted T cells, or T cells provided the cDNA or gDNA that made up the material.

The sample was peripheral blood. The receptor's source is a human donor in a cohort sampled during active COVID-19.

CDR3 in DNA: TGTGCCTCGCGGGGGGGAGAGACCCAGTACTTC. Translation: CASRGGETQYF. The gene calls are TRBV30 and TRBJ2-5; TRBD2 matches 9 bases. Germline lookup yields CDR1 GTSNPN and CDR2 SVGIG (reference sequence). The trim removed 7 bases at V and 4 bases at J, leaving 1 base unmatched. CDR3 length: 11 amino acids.